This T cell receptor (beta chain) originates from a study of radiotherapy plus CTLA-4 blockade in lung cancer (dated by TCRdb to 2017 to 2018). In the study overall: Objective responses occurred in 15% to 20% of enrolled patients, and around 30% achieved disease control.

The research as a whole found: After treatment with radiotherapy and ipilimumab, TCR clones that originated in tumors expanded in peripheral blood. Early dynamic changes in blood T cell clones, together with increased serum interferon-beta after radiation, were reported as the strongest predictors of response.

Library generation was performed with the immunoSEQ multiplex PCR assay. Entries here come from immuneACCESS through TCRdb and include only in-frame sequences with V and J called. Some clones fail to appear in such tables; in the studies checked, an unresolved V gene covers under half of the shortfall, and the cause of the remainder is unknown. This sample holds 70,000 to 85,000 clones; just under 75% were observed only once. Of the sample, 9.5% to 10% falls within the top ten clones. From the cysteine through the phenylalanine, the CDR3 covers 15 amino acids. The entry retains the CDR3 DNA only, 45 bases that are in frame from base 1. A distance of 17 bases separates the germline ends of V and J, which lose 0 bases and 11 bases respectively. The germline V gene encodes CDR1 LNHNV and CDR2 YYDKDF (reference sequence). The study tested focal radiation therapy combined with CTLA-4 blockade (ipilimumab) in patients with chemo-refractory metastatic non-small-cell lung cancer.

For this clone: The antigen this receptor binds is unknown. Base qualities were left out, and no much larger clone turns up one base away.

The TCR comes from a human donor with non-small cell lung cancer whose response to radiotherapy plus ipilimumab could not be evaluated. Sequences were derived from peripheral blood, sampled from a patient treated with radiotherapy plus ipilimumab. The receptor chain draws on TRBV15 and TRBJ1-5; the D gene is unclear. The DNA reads TGTGCCACCAGCAGAGATTTACTCCTCCCAGCGGCCCAGCATTTT. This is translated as CATSRDLLLPAAQHF.